This T cell receptor beta chain came from a study of blood T cells in healthy people across ages. CDR3 length equals 16 residues. Losses at the gene ends were 6 bases for V and 4 bases for J; bases not matched to a gene: 15. CDR1 and CDR2 (germline): SGHTA, FQGNSA. Every sample gave at least 5 micrograms of total RNA when it was extracted. A second PCR of 7 to 11 cycles used a sample-barcoded 5' primer and a J-beta primer mix. TCRdb reprocessed the 5' RACE reads with MiXCR, giving one entry per CDR3 protein. The sample consists of just under 550,000 distinct CDR3 sequences, about 24% of them appearing once. This clonotype showed up just a few times. This sample also belongs to another study, concerning T cells of mothers and their children.

Sample: blood. This TCR came from a boy aged 5-17 years in good health. V usage is TRBV7-2 and J usage is TRBJ2-7, with 7 bases matching TRBD2. The CDR3 region is CASSPRGGSGFYEQYF. CDR3 bases: TGTGCCAGCAGTCCGAGGGGCGGGAGCGGGTTTTACGAGCAGTACTTC.